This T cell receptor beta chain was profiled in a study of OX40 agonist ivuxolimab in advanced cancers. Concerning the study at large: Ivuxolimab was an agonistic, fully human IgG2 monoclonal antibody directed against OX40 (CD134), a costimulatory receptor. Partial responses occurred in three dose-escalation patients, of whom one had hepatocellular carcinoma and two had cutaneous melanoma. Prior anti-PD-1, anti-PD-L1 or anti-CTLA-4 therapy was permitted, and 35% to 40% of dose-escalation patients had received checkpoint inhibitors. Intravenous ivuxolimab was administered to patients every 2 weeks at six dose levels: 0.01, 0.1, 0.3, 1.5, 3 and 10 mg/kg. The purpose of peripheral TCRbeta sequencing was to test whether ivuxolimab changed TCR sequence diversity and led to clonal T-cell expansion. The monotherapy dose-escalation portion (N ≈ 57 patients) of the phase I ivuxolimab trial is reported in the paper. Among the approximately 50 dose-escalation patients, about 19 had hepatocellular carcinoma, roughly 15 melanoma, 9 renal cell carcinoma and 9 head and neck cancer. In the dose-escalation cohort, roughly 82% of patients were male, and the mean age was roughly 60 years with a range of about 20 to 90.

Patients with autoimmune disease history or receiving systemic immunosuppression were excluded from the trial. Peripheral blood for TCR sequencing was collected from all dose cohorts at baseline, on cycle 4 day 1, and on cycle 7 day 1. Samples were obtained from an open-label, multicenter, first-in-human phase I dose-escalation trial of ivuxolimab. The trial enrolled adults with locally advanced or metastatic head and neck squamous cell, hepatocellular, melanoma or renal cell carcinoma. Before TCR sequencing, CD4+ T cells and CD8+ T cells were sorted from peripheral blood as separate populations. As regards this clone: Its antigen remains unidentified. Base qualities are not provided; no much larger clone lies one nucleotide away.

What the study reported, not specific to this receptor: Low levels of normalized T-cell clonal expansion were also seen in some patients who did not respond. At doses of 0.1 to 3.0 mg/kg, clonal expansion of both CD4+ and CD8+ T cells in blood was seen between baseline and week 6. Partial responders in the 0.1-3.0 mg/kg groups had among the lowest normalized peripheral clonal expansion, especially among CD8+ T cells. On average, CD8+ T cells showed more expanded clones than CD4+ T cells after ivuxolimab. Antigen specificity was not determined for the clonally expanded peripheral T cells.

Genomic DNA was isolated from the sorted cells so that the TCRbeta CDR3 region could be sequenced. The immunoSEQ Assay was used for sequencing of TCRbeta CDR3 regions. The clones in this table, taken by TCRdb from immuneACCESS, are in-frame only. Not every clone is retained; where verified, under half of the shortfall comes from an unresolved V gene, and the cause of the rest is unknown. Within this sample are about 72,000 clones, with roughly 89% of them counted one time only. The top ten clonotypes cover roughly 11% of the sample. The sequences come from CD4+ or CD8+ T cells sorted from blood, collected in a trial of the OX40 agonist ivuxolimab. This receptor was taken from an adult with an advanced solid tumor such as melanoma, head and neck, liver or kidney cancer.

The bases read TGTGCCAGCAGCTTCTCCGGGATGACTAACAACAATGAGCAGTTCTTC. Its translation reads: CASSFSGMTNNNEQFF. This sequence uses TRBV11-3 and TRBJ2-1, and possibly TRBD2, on 5 matching bases. CDR1 and CDR2 are read off the germline V gene as SGHNT and YENEEA. Including cysteine and phenylalanine, the CDR3 has 16 amino acids. Left in the record is the CDR3 DNA by itself, 48 bases read in frame from the first base. Deletion took 3 bases off V and 5 bases off J, with a span of 17 bases between the germline ends.